This TCR beta chain derives from a study of blood T cell repertoires in COVID-19. Sequencing used immunoSEQ multiplex PCR; TCRdb keeps in-frame clones, though not all of them. The data show fewer than 250,000 clones, nearly 90% seen once. Cohorts were determined from participant-reported clinical history. Two negative PCRs, clearance, or symptom resolution had been documented for recovered Cohort 3 donors. The germline V gene encodes CDR1 SGDLS and CDR2 YYNGEE. The CDR3 contains 16 residues. V lost 0 bases and J lost 1; bases outside the gene matches: 5. Specimen: PBMCs or T cells enriched from blood (not recorded which). This sequence joins TRBV9 and TRBJ2-7; TRBD1 agrees at 9 bases. The TCR sequence derives from a man aged 25 to 40 who had recovered from COVID-19. CDR3 sequence reads: CASSVEGGQGSYEQYF. DNA for the CDR3: TGTGCCAGCAGCGTAGAAGGAGGACAGGGGTCCTACGAGCAGTACTTC.